The 5 T cell receptor beta chains below were found in one sample sequenced in a study of CD8 T cells in Susac syndrome (dated by TCRdb to the late 2010s). Library preparation employed the immunoSEQ multiplex PCR assay. RNA was extracted with the RNeasy kit and roughly 0.5 to 1 ug was reverse transcribed using random hexamers. TCRdb trimmed the raw reads at Q25, called clones with MiXCR and kept productive beta chains. When rows share a CDR3 protein, they turn into one entry using the most common DNA and genes. The sample records 170,000 or so distinct CDR3 sequences, approximately 95% of which are singletons. The ten largest clones take up approximately 0.094% of the sample. Specimen: CD4+ T cells from PBMCs. The origin of the receptors is a human donor with multiple sclerosis.

V is TRBV5-4 and J is TRBJ2-1; a weak D match, TRBD1 (6 bases). V lost 4 bases, J lost 9 bases, and 14 bases lay in between. Germline V gene lookup returns CDR1 SGHNT and CDR2 YYREEE (reference sequence). The CDR3 has 13 residues. The CDR3 protein is CASSPGGQREQFF. The CDR3 DNA is TGTGCCAGCAGCCCCGGAGGACAGCGTGAGCAGTTCTTC.

This clonotype was detected once. The rearrangement uses TRBV7-7 and TRBJ2-1, with 13 bases that match TRBD2. The CDR3 covers 16 residues. From germline, CDR1 is SSHAT and CDR2 FNYEAQ (reference sequence). The J segment lost 7 bases and the V segment lost 5 bases, leaving 8 bases of the junction unmatched. The CDR3 DNA reads TGTGCCAGCAGCAATGCGGGACTAGCGGGGACGAATGAGCAGTTCTTC. Amino acid sequence: CASSNAGLAGTNEQFF.

CDR3 nucleotides: TGTGCCAGCAGTCGGCCAGGACTAGCGGGGCACAATGAGCAGTTCTTC. It translates to CASSRPGLAGHNEQFF. The gene calls are TRBV27 and TRBJ2-1; 12 nucleotides line up with TRBD2. In germline, CDR1 is MNHEY, CDR2 SMNVEV (reference sequence). CDR3 length equals 16 residues. V dropped 5 bases and J dropped 5; count of bases not matched to a gene: 7.

The chain employs TRBV27 and TRBJ2-3; D ambiguous. V was shortened by 5 bases and J by 1 base, with 13 bases between the two germline ends. The germline gives CDR1 MNHEY, CDR2 SMNVEV (reference sequence). The CDR3 extends over 15 amino acids. CDR3 residues: CASSPRMRGTDTQYF. CDR3 sequence (DNA): TGTGCCAGCAGTCCACGCATGCGCGGCACAGATACGCAGTATTTT.

This sequence joins TRBV29-1 and TRBJ2-7; possible D gene TRBD2, 6 bases. CDR1 is SQVTM, CDR2 ANQGSEA, per germline. The CDR3 loop spans 12 amino acids. Trimming shortened V by 6 bases and J by 3 bases, and 12 bases separated the two germline ends. The DNA of the CDR3 is TGCAGCGTCGCCACTAGCAGCTACGAGCAGTACTTC. Its translation: CSVATSSYEQYF.